This record concerns one T cell receptor (beta chain) sequence. Germline CDR1 reads MNHNS; CDR2 reads SASEGT. The V gene end was trimmed by 3 bases and the J gene end by 1 base; junction bases not matched to a gene: 6. CDR3 length: 15 amino acids. These data come from a study of OX40 agonist ivuxolimab in advanced cancers. Study-wide background: Dose-escalation cases comprised hepatocellular carcinoma, melanoma, renal cell or head and neck cancer. Partial responses occurred in three patients (one hepatocellular carcinoma, two cutaneous melanoma).

The data were produced by immunoSEQ multiplex PCR, yet TCRdb's version contains in-frame clones alone and is incomplete. The sample gives 100,000 to 150,000 clones, 85% to 95% of which show up once; 0.7% to 0.9% is in the top ten. Systemic immunosuppression or a history of autoimmune disease excluded patients. The sample was CD4+ or CD8+ T cells sorted from blood, taken in a trial of the OX40 agonist ivuxolimab. The receptor comes from an adult with an advanced solid tumor such as melanoma, head and neck, liver or kidney cancer. The chain is built from TRBV6-1 and TRBJ2-7; 7 nucleotides agree with TRBD1. The CDR3 bases are TGTGCCAGCAGTGAGCCAGGACAGGCATCCTACGAGCAGTACTTC. Residues: CASSEPGQASYEQYF.